This is a list of T cell receptor beta chains from one sample in a study of metastatic and nonmetastatic thyroid tumors. Through MiXCR, TCRdb re-clonotyped the PCR reads. This sample has 30,000 or so clones, with over 20% found just once. Input material: blood. These TCRs come from a female donor with papillary thyroid cancer or a benign thyroid nodule (not recorded which). Some clones in this sample may be carry-over from other donors' samples. CDR3s include the opening cysteine and the closing phenylalanine or tryptophan. Fields, in order: D gene, V gene, J gene, clone size, CDR3 protein, CDR3 DNA. D genes are given only for firm matches. Clone size is stated in some rows and not others, as once, few, many or a class when expanded.

NA	TRBV15	TRBJ2-7	few	CATSVFGGHYEQYF	TGTGCCACCAGCGTTTTTGGGGGGCACTACGAGCAGTACTTC
NA	TRBV10-2	TRBJ1-2	many	CASTQFRGREASYTF	TGCGCCAGCACCCAATTTCGAGGCAGGGAAGCGAGCTACACCTTC
NA	TRBV29-1	TRBJ2-7	many	CSVRRPSSYEQYF	TGCAGCGTTCGTCGTCCGAGCTCCTACGAGCAGTACTTC
NA	TRBV7-2	TRBJ2-7	few	CASSSKGPSSHEQYF	TGTGCCAGCAGCTCAAAAGGTCCCTCCTCCCACGAGCAGTACTTC
NA	TRBV6-1	TRBJ2-1	few	CASSNGANEQLF	TGTGCCAGCAGCAACGGAGCCAATGAGCAGTTATTC
NA	TRBV7-2	TRBJ1-1	many	CASSLRRGESEAFF	TGTGCCAGCAGCTTACGGCGGGGGGAGTCTGAAGCTTTCTTT
NA	TRBV6-1	TRBJ2-7	NA	CASSVGTRGSYEQYF	TGTGCCAGCAGTGTGGGGACTCGGGGATCCTACGAGCAGTACTTC
NA	TRBV12-5	TRBJ2-7	many	CASGFGEGEQYF	TGTGCTAGTGGTTTTGGTGAGGGCGAGCAGTACTTC
NA	TRBV10-2	TRBJ2-7	medium-sized	CASRVGAGEQYF	TGCGCCAGCAGAGTAGGGGCAGGCGAGCAGTACTTC
NA	TRBV28	TRBJ2-7	NA	CASSFWLGELAQPYEQYF	TGTGCCAGCAGTTTTTGGCTTGGGGAATTAGCGCAACCCTACGAGCAGTACTTC
NA	TRBV19	TRBJ2-1	once	CASSRTRGGGYNEQFF	TGTGCCAGTAGCCGGACTAGAGGGGGGGGATACAATGAGCAGTTCTTC
NA	TRBV28	TRBJ2-1	medium-sized	CASSLLASLYNEQFF	TGTGCCAGCAGTCTCTTGGCTTCCCTCTACAATGAGCAGTTCTTC
NA	TRBV2	TRBJ2-7	NA	CASTQRHGGEQYF	TGTGCCAGCACACAAAGACACGGGGGTGAGCAGTACTTC
NA	TRBV20-1	TRBJ2-3	NA	CSAHPGLARYDTQYF	TGCAGTGCTCATCCGGGACTGGCCCGCTACGATACGCAGTATTTT
TRBD1	TRBV6-1	TRBJ2-7	medium-sized	CASSIGTGGTYEQYF	TGTGCCAGCAGTATCGGGACAGGGGGGACCTACGAGCAGTACTTC
TRBD2	TRBV6-1	TRBJ2-1	NA	CASKLAGADEQFF	TGTGCAAGTAAACTAGCGGGAGCAGATGAGCAGTTCTTC
NA	TRBV6-5	TRBJ2-1	few	CASSYGSGEQFF	TGTGCCAGCAGTTACGGGTCCGGTGAGCAGTTCTTC